This TCR beta chain was profiled in a study of patients and donors after allogeneic stem cell transplantation. TCRdb fed the RT-PCR reads into MiXCR, producing one record per CDR3 protein. This table holds roughly 960,000 distinct CDR3 sequences, 15% to 20% found once. This clonotype occurred a few times. V gave up 4 bases and J gave up 0 bases, with 10 bases separating them. CDR3 size: 15 residues. Germline CDR1 is SGDLS and CDR2 is YYNGEE. The V gene is TRBV9, the J gene TRBJ1-4, with D possibly TRBD1 on 6 matching bases. The sequenced sample consisted of blood, either unsorted or a sorted T cell fraction (not recorded which). This clonotype originated in a human donor who was either an allogeneic HSCT recipient or a stem cell or donor lymphocyte infusion donor (not recorded which). It is not recorded whose cells these are; they may come from a transplant donor. CDR3 sequence: CASSSEGATNEKLFF. The CDR3 DNA sequence: TGTGCCAGCAGCTCAGAGGGGGCAACTAATGAAAAACTGTTTTTT. The variable domain in full, with the rest retrieved from reference TRBV9 and TRBJ1-4, is DSGVTQTPKHLITATGQRVTLRCSPRSGDLSVYWYQQSLDQGLQFLIQYYNGEERAKGNILERFSAQQFPDLHSELNLSSLELGDSALYFCASSSEGATNEKLFFGSGTQLSVL.